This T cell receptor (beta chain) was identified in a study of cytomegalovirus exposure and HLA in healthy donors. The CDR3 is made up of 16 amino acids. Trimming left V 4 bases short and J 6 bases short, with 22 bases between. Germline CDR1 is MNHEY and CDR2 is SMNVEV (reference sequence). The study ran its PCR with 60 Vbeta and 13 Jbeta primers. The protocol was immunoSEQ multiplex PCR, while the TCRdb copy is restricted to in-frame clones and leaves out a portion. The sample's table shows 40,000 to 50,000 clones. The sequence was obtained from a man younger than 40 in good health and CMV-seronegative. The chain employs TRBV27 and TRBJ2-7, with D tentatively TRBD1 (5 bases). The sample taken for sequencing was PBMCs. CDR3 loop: CASSSNYRLNPSEQYF. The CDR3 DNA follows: TGTGCCAGCAGTTCCAATTACAGGTTAAATCCATCCGAGCAGTACTTC.